The clone carrying this TCR beta chain appeared a few times. The J segment lost 2 bases and the V segment lost 5 bases, leaving 8 bases of the junction unmatched. This CDR3 is 16 amino acids long. CDR1 and CDR2 (germline): SGHVS, FQNEAQ. The sample is drawn from a study of T cell repertoires in cytomegalovirus infection. Using its own MiXCR run on the reads, TCRdb lists one record per CDR3 protein. There are about 150,000 distinct CDR3 sequences in the sample; roughly 15% occur only once, and around 19% lies in the top ten. The sequence came from a human donor in good health (CMV status not recorded). Some clones in this sample may be carry-over from other donors' samples. The chain has TRBV7-8 and TRBJ1-1, with 10 bases lining up with TRBD1. Sequenced material: CD8+ T cells from PBMCs. CDR3 sequence (DNA): TGTGCCAGCAGCGAATCGACAGGGGGCTTAAACACTGAAGCTTTCTTT. Amino acids: CASSESTGGLNTEAFF. Complete variable domain (other parts from reference TRBV7-8 and TRBJ1-1): GAGVSQSPRYKVAKRGQDVALRCDPISGHVSLFWYQQALGQGPEFLTYFQNEAQLDKSGLPSDRFFAERPEGSVSTLKIQRTQQEDSAVYLCASSESTGGLNTEAFFGQGTRLTVV.